The clone carrying this TCR beta chain appeared once. This entry comes from a study of identical twins' blood T cells. Across the study: Some twelve libraries, six alpha and six beta, gave around 50 million reads.

Each CDR3 protein is one row after TCRdb ran MiXCR on the 5' RACE reads. This table has 1,300 or so distinct CDR3 sequences, approximately 71% appearing once. The ends were cut back, 2 bases at V and 6 bases at J, with 15 bases in the middle. Germline CDR1 and CDR2: SGHTA and FQGTGA. The CDR3 runs 15 residues. This chain uses TRBV7-3 with TRBJ2-3; D might be TRBD2 (6 bases). This TCR was sampled from a woman between 18 and 55 years old in good health. The sample consisted of PBMCs. The CDR3 loop reads CASSLARGPTDTQYF. The DNA of the CDR3 is TGTGCCAGCAGCTTAGCGCGGGGTCCGACGGATACGCAGTATTTT.